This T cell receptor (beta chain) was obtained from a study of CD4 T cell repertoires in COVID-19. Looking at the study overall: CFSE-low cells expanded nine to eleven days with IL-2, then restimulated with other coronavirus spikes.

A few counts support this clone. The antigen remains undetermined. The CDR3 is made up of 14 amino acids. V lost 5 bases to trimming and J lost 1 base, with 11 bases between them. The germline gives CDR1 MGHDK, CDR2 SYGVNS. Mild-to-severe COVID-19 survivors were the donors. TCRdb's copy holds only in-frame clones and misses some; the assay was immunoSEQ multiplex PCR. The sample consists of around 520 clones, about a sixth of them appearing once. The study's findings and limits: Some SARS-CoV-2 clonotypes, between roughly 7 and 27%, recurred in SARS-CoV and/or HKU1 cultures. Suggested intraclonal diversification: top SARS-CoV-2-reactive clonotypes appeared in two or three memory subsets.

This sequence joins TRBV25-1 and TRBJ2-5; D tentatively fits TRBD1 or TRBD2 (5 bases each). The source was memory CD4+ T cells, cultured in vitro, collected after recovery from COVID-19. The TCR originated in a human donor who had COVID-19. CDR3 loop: CASSPHGAQETQYF. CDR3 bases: TGTGCCAGCAGTCCCCACGGGGCCCAAGAGACCCAGTACTTC.